This entry lists 15 T cell receptor beta chains sequenced from one sample in a study of tumor-infiltrating lymphocytes in localized non-small cell lung cancer. Sequencing used immunoSEQ multiplex PCR; TCRdb keeps in-frame clones, though not all of them. The sample gives some 9,500 clones, 70% to 75% of which show up once; around 20% is in the top ten. The sample comprised lung tumor tissue. These receptors were obtained from a human donor with non-small cell lung cancer.

This chain links TRBV30 with TRBJ1-1; the D is unclear. V lost 2 bases and J 1 base, leaving 8 bases between the germline ends. The CDR3 is made up of 13 amino acids. Germline CDR1 GTSNPN, CDR2 SVGIG (reference sequence). CDR3 residues: CAWSIGGNTEAFF. The CDR3 DNA is TGTGCCTGGAGTATTGGTGGGAACACTGAAGCTTTCTTT.

CDR3 in DNA: TGTGCCAGCAGCCAGGGACAGGGAGTATCAAATGAGCAGTTCTTC. Translating it yields CASSQGQGVSNEQFF. The chain couples TRBV6-6 to TRBJ2-1; 9 bases fit TRBD1. The CDR3 runs to 15 residues. The germline gives CDR1 MNHNY, CDR2 SVGAGI (reference sequence). After removal of 6 bases from V and 7 bases from J, the junction contained 10 bases not matched to a gene.

The rearrangement uses TRBV4-1 and TRBJ1-3; D unresolved. CDR3 size: 14 residues. The V end lost 0 bases, the J end lost 5 bases, and 8 bases lay between the germline ends. Germline-derived CDR1 and CDR2 are MGHRA and YSYEKL. The CDR3 region is CASSQDLFRNTIYF. In DNA form, the CDR3 reads TGCGCCAGCAGCCAAGATTTGTTTAGAAACACCATATATTTT.

This clone has just a few counts. The genes are TRBV5-6 and TRBJ2-1; D is undetermined. The CDR3 is made up of 12 amino acids. Germline CDR1 and CDR2: SGHDT and YYEEEE. V lost 4 bases to trimming and J lost 9 bases, with 11 bases between them. CDR3 nucleotide sequence: TGTGCCAGCAGCCGGACGAGTACTGAGCAGTTCTTC. It encodes CASSRTSTEQFF.

The rearrangement links TRBV5-1 to TRBJ2-1; maybe TRBD2 (5 bases). Germline V CDR1 and CDR2: SGHRS, YFSETQ. This CDR3 region has 15 residues. The V and J ends lost 0 bases and 4 bases respectively, with 11 bases between them. The CDR3: CASSLAPGKYNEQFF. The CDR3 DNA reads as TGCGCCAGCAGCTTGGCCCCGGGGAAATACAATGAGCAGTTCTTC.

The chain couples TRBV6-5 to TRBJ1-6; possible D gene TRBD1, 5 bases. Deletions cut 0 bases from V and 7 bases from J, with 10 bases between. This CDR3 has 15 residues. From germline, CDR1 is MNHEY and CDR2 SVGAGI. CDR3 region: CASSYSPGRNSPLHF. For the CDR3, the DNA is TGTGCCAGCAGTTACTCACCGGGGCGAAATTCACCCCTCCACTTT.

The chain couples TRBV12-5 to TRBJ1-1, with D unresolved. There are 13 residues in the CDR3. The germline V and J ends were trimmed by 1 base and 2 bases, with 5 bases remaining between them. Germline V lookup: CDR1 LGHNT, CDR2 FRNRAP. This chain's CDR3 is CASGLESNTEAFF. In nucleotides, the CDR3 is TGTGCTAGTGGTTTGGAGTCCAACACTGAAGCTTTCTTT.

This chain links TRBV6-6 with TRBJ2-2, with D hard to call. The germline V and J ends were trimmed by 4 bases and 8 bases, with 8 bases remaining between them. CDR1 is MNHNY, CDR2 SVGAGI, per germline (reference sequence). CDR3 length: 12 residues. The CDR3 DNA is TGTGCCAGCAGTTCCTTATTGGGGGAGCTGTTTTTT. Amino acids: CASSSLLGELFF.

Of note for this clone: Mismatch with germline at one junction end may stem from a read error. The J gene is TRBJ1-6, the V gene TRBV2; tentative D call: TRBD1 (6 bases). The germline V gene encodes CDR1 SNHLY and CDR2 FYNNEI. The CDR3 loop spans 12 amino acids. The chain's CDR3 is CASSEGAQGLRF. CDR3 sequence (DNA): TGTGCCAGCAGTGAGGGGGCGCAGGGCCTACGCTTT. The entire variable domain, with the rest obtained from reference TRBV2 and TRBJ1-6, is as follows: EPEVTQTPSHQVTQMGQEVILRCVPISNHLYFYWYRQILGQKVEFLVSFYNNEISEKSEIFDDQFSVERPDGSNFTLKIRSTKLEDSAMYFCASSEGAQGLRFGNGTRLTVT.

This clone appeared a few times. J is TRBJ2-7 and V is TRBV10-2, with TRBD1 identical over 7 bases. The CDR3 is 14 residues long. V shed 6 bases and J 3 bases; nucleotides not matched to a gene: 8. Germline values: CDR1 WSHSY, CDR2 SAAADI. DNA for the CDR3: TGCGCCAGCAGGGGGGACAGCCAGTACTACGAGCAGTACTTC. Its translation: CASRGDSQYYEQYF.

V gene TRBV7-8 combines with J gene TRBJ1-1, with unresolved D. Germline V gives CDR1 SGHVS, CDR2 FQNEAQ. The CDR3 spans 16 residues. V lost 0 bases and J 0 bases, leaving 11 bases between the germline ends. CDR3: CASSLASPRMNTEAFF. The CDR3 DNA reads as TGTGCCAGCAGCTTAGCGTCCCCGAGGATGAACACTGAAGCTTTCTTT.

The chain uses TRBV11-3 and TRBJ2-2; no clear D gene. This CDR3 is built from 14 residues. The germline CDR1 and CDR2 sequences are SGHNT and YENEEA. V dropped 5 bases and J dropped 5 bases, with 12 bases sitting between them. Here the CDR3 reads CASSLGLGTGELFF. Written as DNA, the CDR3 is TGTGCCAGCAGCCTAGGATTGGGGACCGGGGAGCTGTTTTTT.

Here the CDR3 reads CASSLAGPWAGNTIYF. CDR3 nucleotides: TGTGCCAGCAGCTTAGCCGGACCGTGGGCTGGAAACACCATATATTTT. This rearrangement joins TRBV7-6 to TRBJ1-3; D unresolved. V lost 0 bases to trimming and J lost 2 bases, with 11 bases between them. The V gene's germline CDR1 is SGHVS and CDR2 FNYEAQ. CDR3 length: 16 amino acids.

The rearrangement uses TRBV7-2 and TRBJ1-1; D is unresolved. The CDR3 is 15 residues long. CDR1 SGHTA and CDR2 FQGNSA come from the germline V gene. Trimming removed 2 bases from V and 2 bases from J, with 12 bases in between. This CDR3 is CASSLYLGPNTEAFF. In DNA, the CDR3 is TGTGCCAGCAGCTTATACTTAGGGCCAAACACTGAAGCTTTCTTT.

By share, this clone ranks as medium-sized. This chain connects TRBV20-1 to TRBJ1-2, with D perhaps TRBD1 (6 bases). V lost 5 bases to trimming and J lost 8 bases, with 12 bases between them. CDR3 length: 11 residues. Per germline, CDR1 DFQATT and CDR2 SNEGSKA (reference sequence). The DNA for the CDR3 is TGCAGTGCTTATACAGGGTACGGCTACACCTTC. Translating it yields CSAYTGYGYTF.